This TCR beta chain was captured by sequencing in a study of T cell repertoires in cytomegalovirus infection. This clonotype was seen a few times. Its target is unknown. TCRdb called the reads again in MiXCR, with one record for every CDR3 protein. This table has hundreds of thousands of distinct CDR3 sequences, roughly 31% appearing once. This CDR3 is built from 15 residues. The V gene lost 5 bases and the J gene lost 4 bases, with 15 bases spanning the gap. CDR1 is SEHNR, CDR2 FQNEAQ, per germline (reference sequence). The chain joins TRBV7-9 to TRBJ1-3; D unclear. The receptor was isolated from a human donor in good health (CMV status not recorded). Some clones in this sample may be carry-over from other donors' samples. The specimen comprised cultured CD8+ T cells from PBMCs, sampled from culture after CMV antigen stimulation. DNA for the CDR3: TGTGCCAGCAGCGCCCGCCCCGGGCGGGGAAACACCATATATTTT. Translating gives CASSARPGRGNTIYF.